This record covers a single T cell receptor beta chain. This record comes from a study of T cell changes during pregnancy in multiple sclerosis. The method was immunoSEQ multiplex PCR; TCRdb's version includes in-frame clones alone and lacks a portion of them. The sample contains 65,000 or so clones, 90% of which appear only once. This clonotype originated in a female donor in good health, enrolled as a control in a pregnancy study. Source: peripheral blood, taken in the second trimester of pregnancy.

DNA of the CDR3: TGTGCCAGCAGTGATATGACAGGCCTTCACATTACGTATGGCTACACCTTC. Its translation is CASSDMTGLHITYGYTF. V gene TRBV2 combines with J gene TRBJ1-2; perhaps TRBD1 as D (6 bases). V shed 3 bases and J shed 5 bases, with 22 bases lying between them. Germline V CDR1 and CDR2: SNHLY, FYNNEI. This CDR3 has 17 amino acids.